This T cell receptor beta chain was identified in a study of blood T cell repertoires in COVID-19. Study as a whole: Acute and convalescent COVID-19 samples came from the United States, Italy and Spain. PBMCs, B-cell-depleted T cells, or T cells provided the cDNA or gDNA that made up the material.

How the authors handled the data: Reference gene primer amplification gave nucleated cell count estimates. The repertoire was sequenced with immunoSEQ multiplex PCR; TCRdb's copy has only in-frame clones and lacks some. V, J and clone size are those of that table, while D and trimming were read from the DNA. The table has approximately 140,000 clones, roughly four fifths seen once; the top ten hold almost 6.5%. Sequencing used peripheral blood. This receptor was obtained from a human donor in a cohort sampled during active COVID-19.

The CDR3 reads CASSYLFEAFF. CDR3 coding DNA: TGTGCCAGCAGTTATCTTTTTGAAGCTTTCTTT. J is TRBJ1-1 and V is TRBV6-2 or TRBV6-3; D remains unclear. With 3 bases removed from V and 7 bases from J, the gap between germline ends came to 6 bases. CDR1 and CDR2 (germline): MNHEY, SVGEGT. This CDR3 has 11 amino acids.